The 5 T cell receptor beta chains presented below share a single source sample, sequenced in a study of patients and donors after allogeneic stem cell transplantation. Using its own MiXCR run on the RT-PCR reads, TCRdb lists one record per CDR3 protein. Altogether about 960,000 distinct CDR3 sequences are present, about 20% being singletons, with the ten largest covering approximately 5.9%. Source material: blood, either unsorted or a sorted T cell fraction (not recorded which). Every receptor here comes from a human donor who was either an allogeneic HSCT recipient or a stem cell or donor lymphocyte infusion donor (not recorded which). It is not recorded whose cells these are; they may come from a transplant donor.

This clonotype has only a few counts. The V and J genes are TRBV29-1 and TRBJ2-7, with TRBD1 as a possible D gene (6 bases). This CDR3 region has 13 residues. V was clipped by 3 bases and J by 4 bases, with 13 bases between them. Germline lookup yields CDR1 SQVTM and CDR2 ANQGSEA. CDR3 nucleotide sequence: TGCAGCGTTGAGGGTACAGGGTTGTACGAGCAGTACTTC. Translating gives CSVEGTGLYEQYF.

The rearrangement links TRBV27 to TRBJ2-3, with a tentative D call TRBD2 (6 bases). This CDR3 has 14 residues. V lost 2 bases, J lost 4 bases, and 10 bases lay in between. Germline loops: CDR1 MNHEY, CDR2 SMNVEV (reference sequence). The CDR3 loop reads CASSLIPGADTQYF. The CDR3 DNA is TGTGCCAGCAGTTTAATTCCGGGGGCAGATACGCAGTATTTT.

The chain uses TRBV4-1 and TRBJ1-4; no reliable D call. Trimming took off 0 bases at V and 6 bases at J, with 14 bases between the two ends. Germline-derived CDR1 and CDR2 are MGHRA and YSYEKL. The length of the CDR3 is 16 residues. CDR3 DNA sequence: TGCGCCAGCAGCCAAGATTTTCGTCCCGTTTATGAAAAACTGTTTTTT. It encodes CASSQDFRPVYEKLFF.

This clonotype was detected many times. The gene calls are TRBV10-3 and TRBJ2-1; 8 bases line up with TRBD1. Germline V gives CDR1 ENHRY, CDR2 SYGVKD. This CDR3 spans 14 amino acids. V lost 6 bases, J lost 7 bases, and 8 bases stayed unmatched. This chain's CDR3 is CAIRADREGNEQFF. The CDR3 DNA follows: TGTGCCATCAGAGCGGACAGGGAAGGAAATGAGCAGTTCTTC.

This chain joins TRBV12-3 or TRBV12-4 and TRBJ1-2; 12 bases match TRBD1. This CDR3 spans 17 amino acids. V lost 1 base, J lost 8 bases, and 11 bases stayed unmatched. Here the CDR3 reads CASSLGDRGRGGKGYTF. The CDR3 nucleotides read TGTGCCAGCAGTTTAGGGGACAGGGGGCGCGGTGGAAAAGGCTACACCTTC.